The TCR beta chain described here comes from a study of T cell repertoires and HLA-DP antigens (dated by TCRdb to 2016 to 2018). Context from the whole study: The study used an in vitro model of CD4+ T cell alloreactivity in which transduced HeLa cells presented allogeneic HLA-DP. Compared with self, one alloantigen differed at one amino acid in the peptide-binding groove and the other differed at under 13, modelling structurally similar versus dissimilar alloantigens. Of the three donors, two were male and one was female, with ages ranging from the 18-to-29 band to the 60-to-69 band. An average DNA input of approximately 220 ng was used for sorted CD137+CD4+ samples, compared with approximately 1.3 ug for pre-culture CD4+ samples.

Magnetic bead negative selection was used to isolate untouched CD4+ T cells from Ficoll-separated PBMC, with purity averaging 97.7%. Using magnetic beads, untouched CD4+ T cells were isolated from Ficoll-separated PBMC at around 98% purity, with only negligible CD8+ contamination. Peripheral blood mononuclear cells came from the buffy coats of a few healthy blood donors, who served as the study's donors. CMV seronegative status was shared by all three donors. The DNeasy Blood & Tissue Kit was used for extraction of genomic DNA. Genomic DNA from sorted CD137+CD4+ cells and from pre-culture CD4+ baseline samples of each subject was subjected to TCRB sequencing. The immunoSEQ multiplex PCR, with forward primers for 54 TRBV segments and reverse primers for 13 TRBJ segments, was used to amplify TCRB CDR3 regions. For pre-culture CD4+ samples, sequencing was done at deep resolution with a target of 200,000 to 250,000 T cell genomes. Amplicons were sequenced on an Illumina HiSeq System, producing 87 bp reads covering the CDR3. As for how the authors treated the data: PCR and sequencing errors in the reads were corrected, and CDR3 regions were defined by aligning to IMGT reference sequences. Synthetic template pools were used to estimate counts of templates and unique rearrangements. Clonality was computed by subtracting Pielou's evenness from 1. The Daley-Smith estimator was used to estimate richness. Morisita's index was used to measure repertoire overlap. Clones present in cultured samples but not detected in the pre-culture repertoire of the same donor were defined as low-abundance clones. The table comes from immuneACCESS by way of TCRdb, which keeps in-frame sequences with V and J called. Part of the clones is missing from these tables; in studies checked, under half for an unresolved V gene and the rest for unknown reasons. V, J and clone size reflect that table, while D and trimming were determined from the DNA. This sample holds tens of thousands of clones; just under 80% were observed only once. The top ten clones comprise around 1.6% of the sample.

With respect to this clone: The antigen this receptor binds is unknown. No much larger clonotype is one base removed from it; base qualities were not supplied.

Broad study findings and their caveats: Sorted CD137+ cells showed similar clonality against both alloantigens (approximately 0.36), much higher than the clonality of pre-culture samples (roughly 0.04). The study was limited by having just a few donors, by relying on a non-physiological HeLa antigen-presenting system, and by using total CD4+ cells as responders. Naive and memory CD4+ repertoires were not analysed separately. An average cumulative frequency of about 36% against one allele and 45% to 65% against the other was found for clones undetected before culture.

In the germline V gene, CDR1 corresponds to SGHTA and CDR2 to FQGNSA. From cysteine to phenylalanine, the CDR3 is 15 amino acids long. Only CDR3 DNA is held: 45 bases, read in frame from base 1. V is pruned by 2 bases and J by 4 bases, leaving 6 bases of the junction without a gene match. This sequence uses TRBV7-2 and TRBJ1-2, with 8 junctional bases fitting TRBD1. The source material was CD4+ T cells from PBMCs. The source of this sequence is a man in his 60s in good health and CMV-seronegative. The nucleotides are TGTGCCAGCAGCTTATCGCAGGGGGCTGGCTATGGCTACACCTTC. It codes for CASSLSQGAGYGYTF.